This T cell receptor beta chain was found in a study of identical twins. General study points: Reduced insertions were recorded for abundant cord blood beta clonotypes, with no such pattern in memory repertoires. Invariant T cells like MAIT and iNKT could partly confound the zero-insertion analyses. Beta out-of-frame sequences showed weaker excess sharing between twins.

Using its own MiXCR run on the 5' RACE reads, TCRdb lists one record per CDR3 protein. Of about 810,000 distinct CDR3 sequences in the sample, approximately 13% were seen once. This CDR3 is built from 14 residues. The ends lost 6 bases at V and 7 bases at J; junction bases unmatched: 6. Germline CDR1 reads PRHDT; CDR2 reads FYEKMQ (reference sequence). Comment on this clonotype: The antigen remains unidentified.

These records were also assigned to another study, of yellow fever vaccine responses in identical twins. From that paper: Reportedly, the T cell response mounted by twins to vaccine seemed partly convergent, partly personalized.

The sequence was collected from a woman aged 18-29 years in good health. The chain recombines TRBV13 with TRBJ1-6; TRBD1 agrees at 7 bases. Sequencing was performed on PBMCs. CDR3 DNA: TGTGCCAGCAGGGCCAGGGGGGCAAATTCACCCCTCCACTTT. This translates into CASRARGANSPLHF.